The 10 T cell receptor beta chains listed next were all sequenced from one sample in a study of cytomegalovirus exposure and HLA in healthy donors. Assay used: immunoSEQ multiplex PCR; TCRdb lists only in-frame clones, some missing. The sample has 85,000 to 120,000 clones, roughly 90% seen once. Sequences were obtained from PBMCs. The receptor set was obtained from a woman aged 18-29 years in good health and CMV-seropositive.

Remarks on this clone: The same CDR3 is also encoded by other DNA sequences in this sample. This chain uses TRBV19 with TRBJ2-7; 7 bases fit TRBD1. Germline V gene sequence: CDR1 LNHDA, CDR2 SQIVND (reference sequence). This CDR3 region has 14 residues. J was trimmed by 2 bases and V by 3 bases; bases with no gene match: 4. This CDR3 is CASSIGQGAYEQYF. The CDR3 nucleotides read TGTGCCAGTAGTATTGGGCAGGGGGCCTACGAGCAGTACTTC.

The chain carries TRBV2 and TRBJ1-1; D not certain. The CDR3 is 12 amino acids. CDR1 is SNHLY, CDR2 FYNNEI, per germline. Trimming cost V 5 bases and J 1 base, with 5 bases left between them. The CDR3 DNA is TGTGCCAGCAGTACAAGGAACACTGAAGCTTTCTTT. Its protein product is CASSTRNTEAFF.

This clone was seen more than once but under ten times. The rearrangement joins TRBV2 to TRBJ2-1, with D maybe TRBD2 (5 bases). CDR1 SNHLY and CDR2 FYNNEI come from the germline V gene. CDR3 length equals 13 residues. With 3 bases removed from V and 2 bases from J, the gap between germline ends came to 5 bases. CDR3 region: CASSEEAYNEQFF. The CDR3 nucleotides are TGTGCCAGCAGTGAGGAGGCCTACAATGAGCAGTTCTTC.

This rearrangement joins TRBV10-2 to TRBJ2-7; 9 nucleotides agree with TRBD1. The CDR3 has 14 residues. V lost 6 bases and J lost 3; bases outside the gene matches: 6. In germline, CDR1 is WSHSY, CDR2 SAAADI. In DNA, the CDR3 is TGCGCCAGCAGCCTCGGGACAGGGTTCTACGAGCAGTACTTC. Translation: CASSLGTGFYEQYF.

This clone was observed a single time. The V and J genes are TRBV28 and TRBJ1-2, with 7 bases matching TRBD1. The CDR3 contains 13 residues. Germline-derived CDR1 and CDR2 are MDHEN and SYDVKM. The V gene end was trimmed by 6 bases and the J gene end by 6 bases; junction bases not matched to a gene: 7. CDR3 DNA sequence: TGTGCCAGCAGGGCGACAGGGATCGATGGCTACACCTTC. Residues: CASRATGIDGYTF.

With regard to this clone: The identical CDR3 is also encoded by other nucleotide sequences in the sample. This rearrangement joins TRBV7-8 to TRBJ2-2; possible D gene TRBD2, 6 bases. Germline CDR1 is SGHVS and CDR2 is FQNEAQ. V was pared by 0 bases and J by 4 bases, with 6 bases between. The CDR3 extends over 14 amino acids. The CDR3 nucleotides are TGTGCCAGCAGCTTAGCGGGGGGCACCGGGGAGCTGTTTTTT. Its protein is CASSLAGGTGELFF.

The chain joins TRBV6-5 to TRBJ1-6; D is possibly TRBD1 (6 bases). There are 14 residues in the CDR3. From germline, CDR1 is MNHEY and CDR2 SVGAGI. The V and J ends lost 7 bases and 3 bases respectively, with 10 bases between them. This CDR3 is CASNQGFYNSPLHF. For the CDR3, the DNA is TGTGCCAGCAATCAGGGGTTCTATAATTCACCCCTCCACTTT.

The chain links TRBV28 to TRBJ2-2; D not resolved. Trimming took off 6 bases at V and 1 base at J, with 12 bases between the two ends. The CDR3 is 15 residues long. The germline V gene encodes CDR1 MDHEN and CDR2 SYDVKM. In DNA, the CDR3 is TGTGCCAGCAGCCTGGTCCAGGTGAACACCGGGGAGCTGTTTTTT. It encodes CASSLVQVNTGELFF.

The chain couples TRBV28 to TRBJ2-7; D is uncertain. The V gene lost 6 bases and the J gene lost 2 bases, with 17 bases spanning the gap. Germline CDR1 is MDHEN and CDR2 is SYDVKM. This CDR3 spans 15 amino acids. CDR3 DNA sequence: TGTGCCAGCAGCAACCCCCTGGCCACCACCTACGAGCAGTACTTC. It is translated as CASSNPLATTYEQYF.

The V call is TRBV7-2, the J call TRBJ1-1; 10 nucleotides align to TRBD1. V shed 4 bases and J 4 bases; nucleotides not matched to a gene: 6. The CDR3 has 15 residues. Germline CDR1 is SGHTA and CDR2 is FQGNSA. CDR3 in amino acids: CASSSQTGGGTEAFF. The CDR3, as DNA: TGTGCCAGCAGCTCGCAGACAGGGGGCGGCACTGAAGCTTTCTTT.